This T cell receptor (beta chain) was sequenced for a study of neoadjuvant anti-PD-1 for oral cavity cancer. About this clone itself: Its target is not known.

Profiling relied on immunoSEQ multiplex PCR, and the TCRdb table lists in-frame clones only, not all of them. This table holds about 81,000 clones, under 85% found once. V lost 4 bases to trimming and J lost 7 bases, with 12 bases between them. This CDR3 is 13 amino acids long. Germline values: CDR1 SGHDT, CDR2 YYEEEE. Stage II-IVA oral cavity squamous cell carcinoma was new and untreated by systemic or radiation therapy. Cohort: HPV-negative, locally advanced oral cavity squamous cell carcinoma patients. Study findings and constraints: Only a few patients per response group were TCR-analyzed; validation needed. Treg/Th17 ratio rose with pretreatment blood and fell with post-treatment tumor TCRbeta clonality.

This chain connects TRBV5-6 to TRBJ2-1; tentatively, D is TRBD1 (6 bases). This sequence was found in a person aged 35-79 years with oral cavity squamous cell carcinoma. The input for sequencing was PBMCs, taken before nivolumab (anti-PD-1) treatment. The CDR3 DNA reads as TGTGCCAGCAGCCGGATTCAGGGGAATGAGCAGTTCTTC. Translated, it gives CASSRIQGNEQFF.